A single sample gave rise to the 13 T cell receptor beta chains below, sequenced in a study of Graves' ophthalmopathy and Graves' hyperthyroidism. Amplification from RNA transcripts yielded the TCR beta CDR3 regions. RT-PCR with HTBI primers came first, then second-round multiplex PCR. A single record per CDR3 protein comes from TCRdb applying MiXCR to the multiplex PCR reads. The table has approximately 480,000 distinct CDR3 sequences, under 15% seen once; the top ten hold around 9.8%. The source material was blood. These receptors all come from a woman younger than 45 with Graves' ophthalmopathy.

This clonotype has a count of ten or more. The chain is built from TRBV10-3 and TRBJ1-1; unclear D gene. The germline V gene has CDR1 ENHRY and CDR2 SYGVKD. The V end lost 8 bases, the J end lost 3 bases, and 4 bases lay between the germline ends. The CDR3 extends over 10 amino acids. The CDR3: CAIVYTEAFF. CDR3 DNA: TGTGCCATCGTATACACTGAAGCTTTCTTT.

The rearrangement links TRBV12-3 or TRBV12-4 to TRBJ2-5; 14 bases line up with TRBD2. V lost 3 bases, J lost 9 bases, and 6 bases stayed unmatched. CDR3 size: 15 residues. The CDR3 DNA reads TGTGCCAGCAGTTTTGGACTAGCGGGGGGACTAGCCCAGTACTTC. Its translation is CASSFGLAGGLAQYF.

A word on this clonotype: A read error may explain this, as a much larger clone is one base away. The V and J genes are TRBV6-5 and TRBJ1-2; a weak D match, TRBD1 (6 bases). The CDR3 runs 13 residues. V was trimmed by 5 bases and J by 2 bases, leaving 9 bases between them. In germline, CDR1 is MNHEY, CDR2 SVGAGI. CDR3 coding DNA: TGTGCCAGCAGTAACAGGGAAAACTATGGCTACACCTTC. Translation: CASSNRENYGYTF.

The gene calls are TRBV25-1 and TRBJ2-7; 12 bases are a match to TRBD2. The CDR3 totals 15 residues. J gave up 7 bases and V 1 base, and 5 bases lay outside the gene matches. Germline V gene lookup returns CDR1 MGHDK and CDR2 SYGVNS. The CDR3 sequence: CASSESSGGAEEQYF. The DNA for the CDR3 is TGTGCCAGCAGTGAATCTAGCGGGGGGGCCGAAGAGCAGTACTTC.

This clonotype was found many times. The junction shows a germline mismatch at one end, possibly a read error. The genes are TRBV28 and TRBJ2-7; D remains ambiguous. Germline-derived CDR1 and CDR2 are MDHEN and SYDVKM. This CDR3 spans 15 amino acids. CDR3 sequence (DNA): TGCGCCAGCAGTTTTTGGCGGATACTCTCCTACGAGCAGTACTTC. Amino acids: CASSFWRILSYEQYF.

The table lists this clonotype with many counts. V and J are TRBV27 and TRBJ1-2, with 9 bases matching TRBD1. The CDR3 contains 13 residues. Per the germline V gene, CDR1 is MNHEY and CDR2 is SMNVEV (reference sequence). The V gene end was trimmed by 8 bases and the J gene end by 8 bases; junction bases not matched to a gene: 9. CDR3 sequence reads: CASSGTGKGGYTF. DNA of the CDR3: TGTGCCAGCTCCGGGACAGGGAAAGGAGGCTACACCTTC.

Many counts were recorded for this clonotype. V and J are TRBV7-9 and TRBJ1-1, with no clear D. With 5 bases removed from V and 5 bases from J, the gap between germline ends came to 9 bases. Germline assignment: CDR1 SEHNR and CDR2 FQNEAQ (reference sequence). The CDR3 length is 12 residues. CDR3 sequence (DNA): TGTGCCAGCAGCCCGGTGGTTACTGAAGCTTTCTTT. Its protein product is CASSPVVTEAFF.

This clonotype came up many times. The genes are TRBV19 and TRBJ1-2, with 9 bases fitting TRBD1. Germline V gene lookup returns CDR1 LNHDA and CDR2 SQIVND (reference sequence). CDR3 size: 15 residues. V was clipped by 7 bases and J by 2 bases; unmatched bases: 8. In nucleotides, the CDR3 is TGTGCCAGTATTCCAAGGACAGGGGAAAACTATGGCTACACCTTC. Its translation is CASIPRTGENYGYTF.

This clonotype was found many times. The chain carries TRBV10-3 and TRBJ1-2, with D unresolved. Germline V gene sequence: CDR1 ENHRY, CDR2 SYGVKD. V gave up 3 bases and J gave up 8 bases, with 7 bases separating them. CDR3 size: 11 residues. The CDR3 DNA reads as TGTGCCATCAGTGATCTTAGGGGCTACACCTTC. Encoded protein: CAISDLRGYTF.

This clonotype has a count of ten or more. The V call is TRBV12-3 or TRBV12-4, the J call TRBJ2-4; D is undetermined. The CDR3 has 11 amino acids. The ends were cut back, 6 bases at V and 13 bases at J, with 13 bases in the middle. CDR3 DNA sequence: TGTGCCAGCAGCCCTTCGGGCGACCAGTACTTC. It translates to CASSPSGDQYF.

The table lists this clonotype with many counts. The chain links TRBV7-2 to TRBJ2-7, with 9 positions matching TRBD2. Germline trimming cut 1 base from V and 3 bases from J; bases unmatched to any gene: 4. CDR1 is SGHTA, CDR2 FQGNSA, per germline. The CDR3 contains 15 residues. CDR3 nucleotide sequence: TGTGCCAGCAGCTTAGGATCGCGGGGGGGCTACGAGCAGTACTTC. Translation gives CASSLGSRGGYEQYF.

This clonotype appeared many times. V and J are TRBV6-1 and TRBJ1-6; 7 bases match TRBD1. Germline CDR1 MNHNS, CDR2 SASEGT. CDR3 length equals 13 residues. V was pared by 9 bases and J by 7 bases, with 6 bases of the junction left unmatched. The DNA for the CDR3 is TGTGCCAGTGATCGGGACAGAAATTCACCCCTCCACTTT. Its translation: CASDRDRNSPLHF.

The rearrangement links TRBV5-1 to TRBJ1-2; D is unclear. Germline-derived CDR1 and CDR2 are SGHRS and YFSETQ. V shed 5 bases and J shed 2 bases, with 13 bases lying between them. The length of the CDR3 is 14 residues. Here the CDR3 reads CASRTGFENYGYTF. The CDR3 DNA reads TGCGCCAGCAGGACCGGGTTCGAGAACTATGGCTACACCTTC.